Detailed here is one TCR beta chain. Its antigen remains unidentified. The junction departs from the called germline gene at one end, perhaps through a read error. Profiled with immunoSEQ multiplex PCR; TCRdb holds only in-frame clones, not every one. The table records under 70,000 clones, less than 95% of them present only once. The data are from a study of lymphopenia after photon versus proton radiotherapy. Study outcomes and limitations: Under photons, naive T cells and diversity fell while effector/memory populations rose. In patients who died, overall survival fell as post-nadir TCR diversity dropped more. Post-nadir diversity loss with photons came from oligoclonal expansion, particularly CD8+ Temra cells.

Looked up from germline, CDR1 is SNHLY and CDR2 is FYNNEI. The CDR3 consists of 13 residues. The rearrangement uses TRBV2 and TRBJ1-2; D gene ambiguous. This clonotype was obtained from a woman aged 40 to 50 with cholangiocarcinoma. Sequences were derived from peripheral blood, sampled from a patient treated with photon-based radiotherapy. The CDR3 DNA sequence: TGTGCCAGCAGGGAAGGGCCCTCGGGGGGCTACACCTTC. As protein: CASREGPSGGYTF.